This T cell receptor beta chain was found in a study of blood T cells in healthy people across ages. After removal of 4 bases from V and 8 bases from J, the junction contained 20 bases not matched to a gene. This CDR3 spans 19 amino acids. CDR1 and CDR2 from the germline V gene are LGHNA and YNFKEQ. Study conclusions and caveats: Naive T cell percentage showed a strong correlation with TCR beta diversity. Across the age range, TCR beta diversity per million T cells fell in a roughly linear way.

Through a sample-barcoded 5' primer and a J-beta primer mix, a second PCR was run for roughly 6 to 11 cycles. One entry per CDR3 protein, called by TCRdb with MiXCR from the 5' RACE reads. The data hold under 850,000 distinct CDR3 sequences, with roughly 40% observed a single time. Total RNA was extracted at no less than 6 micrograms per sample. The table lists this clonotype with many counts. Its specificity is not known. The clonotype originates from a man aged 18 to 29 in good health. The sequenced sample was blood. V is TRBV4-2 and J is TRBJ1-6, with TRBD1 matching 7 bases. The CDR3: CASSLLGSGTAIIDSPLHF. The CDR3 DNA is TGTGCCAGCAGCCTGCTCGGCTCAGGGACAGCGATCATCGATTCACCCCTCCACTTT.